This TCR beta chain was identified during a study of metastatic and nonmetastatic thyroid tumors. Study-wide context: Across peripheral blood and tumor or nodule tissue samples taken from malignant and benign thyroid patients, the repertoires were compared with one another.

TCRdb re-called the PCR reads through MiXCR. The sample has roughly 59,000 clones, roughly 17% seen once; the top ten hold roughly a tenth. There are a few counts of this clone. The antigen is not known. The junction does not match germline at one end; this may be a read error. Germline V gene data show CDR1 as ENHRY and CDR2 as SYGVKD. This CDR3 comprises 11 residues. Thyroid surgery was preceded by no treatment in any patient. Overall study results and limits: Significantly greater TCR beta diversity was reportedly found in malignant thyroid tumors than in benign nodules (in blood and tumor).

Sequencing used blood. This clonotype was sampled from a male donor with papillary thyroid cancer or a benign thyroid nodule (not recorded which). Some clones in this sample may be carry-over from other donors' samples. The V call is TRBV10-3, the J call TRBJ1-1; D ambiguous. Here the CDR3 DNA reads TGTGCCATCACCGAAGTAGGTGAATCTTTCTTT. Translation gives CAITEVGESFF.